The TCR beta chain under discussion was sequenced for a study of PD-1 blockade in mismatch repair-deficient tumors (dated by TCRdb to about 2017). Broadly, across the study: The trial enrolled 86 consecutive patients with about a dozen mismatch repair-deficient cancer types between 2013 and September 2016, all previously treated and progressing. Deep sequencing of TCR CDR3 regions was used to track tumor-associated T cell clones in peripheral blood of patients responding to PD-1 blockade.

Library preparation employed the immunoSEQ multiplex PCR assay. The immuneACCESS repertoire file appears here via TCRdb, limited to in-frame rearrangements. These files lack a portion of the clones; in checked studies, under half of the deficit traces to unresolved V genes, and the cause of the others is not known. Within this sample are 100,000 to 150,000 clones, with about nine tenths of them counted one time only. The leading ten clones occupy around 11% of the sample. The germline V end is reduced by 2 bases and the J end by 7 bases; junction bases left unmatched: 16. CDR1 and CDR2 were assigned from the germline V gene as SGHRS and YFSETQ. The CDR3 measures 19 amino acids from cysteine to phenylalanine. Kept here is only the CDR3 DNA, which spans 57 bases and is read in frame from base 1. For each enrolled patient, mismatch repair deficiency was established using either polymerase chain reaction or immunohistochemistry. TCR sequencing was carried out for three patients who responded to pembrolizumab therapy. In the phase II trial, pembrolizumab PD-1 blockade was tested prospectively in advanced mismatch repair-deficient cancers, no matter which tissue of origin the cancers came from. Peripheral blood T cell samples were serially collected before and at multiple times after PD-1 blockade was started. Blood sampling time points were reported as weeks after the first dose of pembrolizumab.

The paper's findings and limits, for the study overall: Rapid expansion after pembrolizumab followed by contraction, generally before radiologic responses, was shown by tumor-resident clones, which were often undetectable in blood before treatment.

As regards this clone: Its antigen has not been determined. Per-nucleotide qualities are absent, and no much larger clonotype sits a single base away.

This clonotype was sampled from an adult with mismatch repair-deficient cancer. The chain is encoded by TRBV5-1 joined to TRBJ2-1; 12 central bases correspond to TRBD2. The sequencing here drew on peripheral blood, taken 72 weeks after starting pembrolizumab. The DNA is TGCGCCAGCAGCTTACTCAAAACCATACTAGCGGGAGGTGCGAATGAGCAGTTCTTC. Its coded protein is CASSLLKTILAGGANEQFF.